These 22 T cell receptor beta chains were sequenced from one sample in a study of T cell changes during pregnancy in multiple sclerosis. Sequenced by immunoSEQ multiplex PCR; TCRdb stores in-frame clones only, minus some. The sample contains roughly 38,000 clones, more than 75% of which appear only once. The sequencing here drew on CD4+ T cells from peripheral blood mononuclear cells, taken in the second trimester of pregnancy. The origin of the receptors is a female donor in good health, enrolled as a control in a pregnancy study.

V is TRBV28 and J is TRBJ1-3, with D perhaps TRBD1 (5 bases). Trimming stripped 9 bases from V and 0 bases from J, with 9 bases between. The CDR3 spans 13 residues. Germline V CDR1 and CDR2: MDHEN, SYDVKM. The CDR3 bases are TGTGCCAGTCGGGGGGGCTCTGGAAACACCATATATTTT. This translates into CASRGGSGNTIYF.

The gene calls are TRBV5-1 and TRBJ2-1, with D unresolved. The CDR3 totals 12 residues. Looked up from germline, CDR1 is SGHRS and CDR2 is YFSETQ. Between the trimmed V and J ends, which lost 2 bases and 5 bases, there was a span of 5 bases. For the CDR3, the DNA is TGCGCCAGCAGCTTCCTTGACAATGAGCAGTTCTTC. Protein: CASSFLDNEQFF.

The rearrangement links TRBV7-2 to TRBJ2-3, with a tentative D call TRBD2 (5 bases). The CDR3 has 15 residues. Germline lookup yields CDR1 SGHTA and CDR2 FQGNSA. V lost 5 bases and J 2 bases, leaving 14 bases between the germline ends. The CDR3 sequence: CASSPAPGITDTQYF. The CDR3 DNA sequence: TGTGCCAGCAGCCCAGCCCCGGGGATCACAGATACGCAGTATTTT.

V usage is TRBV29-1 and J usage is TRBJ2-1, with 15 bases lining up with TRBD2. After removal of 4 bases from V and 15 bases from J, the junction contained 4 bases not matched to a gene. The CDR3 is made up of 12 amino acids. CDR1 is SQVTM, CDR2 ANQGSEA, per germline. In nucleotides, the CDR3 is TGCAGCGTTGGCGGGACTAGCGGGGGGAGGTTCTTC. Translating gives CSVGGTSGGRFF.

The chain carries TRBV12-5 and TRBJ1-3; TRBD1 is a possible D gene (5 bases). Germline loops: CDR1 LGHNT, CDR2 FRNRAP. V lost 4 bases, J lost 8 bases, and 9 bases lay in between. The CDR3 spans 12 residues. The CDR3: CASGSGGHTIYF. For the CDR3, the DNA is TGTGCTAGTGGTTCCGGGGGTCACACCATATATTTT.

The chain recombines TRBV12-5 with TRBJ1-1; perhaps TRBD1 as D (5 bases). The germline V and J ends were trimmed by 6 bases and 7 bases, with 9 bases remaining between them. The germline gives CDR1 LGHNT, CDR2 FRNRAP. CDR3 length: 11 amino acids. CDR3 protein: CASGGGFEAFF. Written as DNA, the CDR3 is TGTGCTAGTGGGGGGGGATTTGAAGCTTTCTTT.

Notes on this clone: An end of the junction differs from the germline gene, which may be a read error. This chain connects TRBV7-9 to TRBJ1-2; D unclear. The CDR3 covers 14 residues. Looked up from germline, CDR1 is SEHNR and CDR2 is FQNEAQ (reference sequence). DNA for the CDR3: TGTGTCAGCAGCTTAAGTACGTCTCCTATCGGCTACACCTTC. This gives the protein CVSSLSTSPIGYTF.

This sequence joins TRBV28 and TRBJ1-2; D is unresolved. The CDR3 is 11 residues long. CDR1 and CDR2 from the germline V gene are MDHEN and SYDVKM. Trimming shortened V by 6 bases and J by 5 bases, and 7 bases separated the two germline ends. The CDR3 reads CASRAEYGYTF. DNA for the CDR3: TGTGCCAGCAGAGCCGAATATGGCTACACCTTC.

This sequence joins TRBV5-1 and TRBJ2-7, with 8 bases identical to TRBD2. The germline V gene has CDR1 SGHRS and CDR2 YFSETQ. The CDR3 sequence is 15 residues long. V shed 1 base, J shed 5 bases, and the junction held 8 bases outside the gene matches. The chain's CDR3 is CASSLSVSGGHEQYF. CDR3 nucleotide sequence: TGCGCCAGCAGCTTGTCGGTGTCGGGGGGGCACGAGCAGTACTTC.

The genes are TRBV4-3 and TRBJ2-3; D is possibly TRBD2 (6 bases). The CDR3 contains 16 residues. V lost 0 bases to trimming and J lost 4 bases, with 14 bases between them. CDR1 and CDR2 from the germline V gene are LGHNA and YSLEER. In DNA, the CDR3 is TGCGCCAGCAGCCAAGAATGGCAGGGAGGCGCAGATACGCAGTATTTT. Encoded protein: CASSQEWQGGADTQYF.

CDR3 in DNA: TGTGCCAGCAGCCACCTAACAGATACGCAGTATTTT. Amino acid sequence: CASSHLTDTQYF. The gene calls are TRBV7-2 and TRBJ2-3; D not certain. The CDR3 runs 12 residues. Deletions cut 5 bases from V and 3 bases from J, with 6 bases between. Germline CDR1 and CDR2: SGHTA and FQGNSA.

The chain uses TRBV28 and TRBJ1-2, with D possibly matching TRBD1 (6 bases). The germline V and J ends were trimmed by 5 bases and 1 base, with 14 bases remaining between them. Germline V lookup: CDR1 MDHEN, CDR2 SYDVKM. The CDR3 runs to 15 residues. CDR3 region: CASSPTGSLNYGYTF. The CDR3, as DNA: TGTGCCAGCAGTCCTACAGGGAGCCTTAACTATGGCTACACCTTC.

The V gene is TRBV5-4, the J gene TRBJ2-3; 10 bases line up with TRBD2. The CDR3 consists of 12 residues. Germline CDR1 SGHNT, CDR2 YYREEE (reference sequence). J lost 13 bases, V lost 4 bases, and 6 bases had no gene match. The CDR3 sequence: CASSTSGAEEYF. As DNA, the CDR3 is TGTGCCAGCAGCACTAGCGGGGCTGAGGAGTATTTT.

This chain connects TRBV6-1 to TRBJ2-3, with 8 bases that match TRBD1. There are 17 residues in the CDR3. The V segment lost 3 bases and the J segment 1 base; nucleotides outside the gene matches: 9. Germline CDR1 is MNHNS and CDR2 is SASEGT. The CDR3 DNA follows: TGTGCCAGCAGTGATATGACAGGGGTGGCTCGCACAGATACGCAGTATTTT. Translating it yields CASSDMTGVARTDTQYF.

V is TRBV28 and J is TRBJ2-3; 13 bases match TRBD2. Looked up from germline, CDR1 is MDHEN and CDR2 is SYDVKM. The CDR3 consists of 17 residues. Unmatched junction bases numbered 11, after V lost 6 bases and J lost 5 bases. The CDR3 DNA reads TGTGCCAGCAGAGCTTCGGGACTAGCGGGGCTGGGAGATACGCAGTATTTT. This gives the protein CASRASGLAGLGDTQYF.

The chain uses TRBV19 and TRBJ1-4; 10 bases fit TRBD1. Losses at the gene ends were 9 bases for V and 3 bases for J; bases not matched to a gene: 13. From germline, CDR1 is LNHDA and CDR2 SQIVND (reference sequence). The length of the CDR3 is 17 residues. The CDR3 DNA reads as TGTGCCAGCCACCACGGGGGACAGGGGATGGCTAATGAAAAACTGTTTTTT. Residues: CASHHGGQGMANEKLFF.

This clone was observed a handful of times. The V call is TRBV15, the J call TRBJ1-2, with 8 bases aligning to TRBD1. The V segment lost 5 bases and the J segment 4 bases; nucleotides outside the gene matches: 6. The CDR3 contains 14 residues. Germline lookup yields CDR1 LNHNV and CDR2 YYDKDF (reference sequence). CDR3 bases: TGTGCCACCAGCCCAGGGGGCGCGGGCTATGGCTACACCTTC. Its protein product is CATSPGGAGYGYTF.

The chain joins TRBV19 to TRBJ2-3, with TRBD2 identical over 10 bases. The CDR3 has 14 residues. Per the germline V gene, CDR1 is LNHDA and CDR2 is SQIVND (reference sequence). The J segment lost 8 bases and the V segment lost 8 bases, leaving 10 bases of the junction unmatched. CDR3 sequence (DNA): TGTGCCAGTTGTGAGAGCGGGGGGGCACTTACGCAGTATTTT. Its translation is CASCESGGALTQYF. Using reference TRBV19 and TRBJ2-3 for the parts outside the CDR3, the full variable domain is DGGITQSPKYLFRKEGQNVTLSCEQNLNHDAMYWYRQDPGQGLRLIYYSQIVNDFQKGDIAEGYSVSREKKESFPLTVTSAQKNPTAFYLCASCESGGALTQYFGPGTRLTVL.

The CDR3 is CASSQVTAGNSPLHF. CDR3 bases: TGCGCCAGCAGCCAAGTGACGGCAGGCAATTCACCCCTCCACTTT. The chain links TRBV4-1 to TRBJ1-6, with unresolved D. This CDR3 spans 15 amino acids. CDR1 and CDR2 (germline): MGHRA, YSYEKL. V was pared by 1 base and J by 7 bases, with 11 bases between.

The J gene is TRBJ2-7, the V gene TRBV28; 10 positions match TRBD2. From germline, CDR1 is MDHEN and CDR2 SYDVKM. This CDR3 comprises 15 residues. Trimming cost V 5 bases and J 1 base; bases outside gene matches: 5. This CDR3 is CASSVAGGPSYEQYF. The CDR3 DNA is TGTGCCAGCAGTGTAGCGGGGGGCCCTTCCTACGAGCAGTACTTC.

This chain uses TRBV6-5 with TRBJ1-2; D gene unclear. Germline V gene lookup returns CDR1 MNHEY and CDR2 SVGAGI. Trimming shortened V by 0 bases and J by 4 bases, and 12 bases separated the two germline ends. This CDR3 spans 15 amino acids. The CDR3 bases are TGTGCCAGCAGTTACTCGGGCGGGGTTGGCTATGGCTACACCTTC. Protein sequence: CASSYSGGVGYGYTF.

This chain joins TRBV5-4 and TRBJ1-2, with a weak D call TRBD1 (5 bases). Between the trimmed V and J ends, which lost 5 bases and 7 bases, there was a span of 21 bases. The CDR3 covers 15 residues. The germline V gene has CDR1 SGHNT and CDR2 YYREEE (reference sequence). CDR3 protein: CASSLVGGIGSGYTF. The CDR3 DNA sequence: TGTGCCAGCAGTCTCGTGGGGGGAATTGGTAGTGGCTACACCTTC.